Presented here are 6 T cell receptor beta chains from one specimen sequenced in a study of blood T cells in healthy people across ages. Together with a sample-barcoded 5' primer, a J-beta primer mix was included in a second PCR lasting roughly 7 to 11 cycles. TCRdb re-derived calls from the 5' RACE reads in MiXCR, one entry per CDR3 protein. The repertoire holds 750,000 to 950,000 distinct CDR3 sequences, with 20% to 30% as singletons. The sample also formed part of further work on T cells of mothers and their children.

What was sequenced was blood. These receptors were collected from a boy aged 10-17 years in good health.

V is TRBV7-2 and J is TRBJ2-7, with a possible D match to TRBD1 (7 bases). Looked up from germline, CDR1 is SGHTA and CDR2 is FQGNSA. This CDR3 is 16 amino acids long. V was cut by 5 bases and J by 1 base, with 18 bases left in between. The CDR3 nucleotides read TGTGCCAGCAGCCCACAGGCGGCAGGGGGGTCCTACGAGCAGTACTTC. It is translated as CASSPQAAGGSYEQYF.

This chain connects TRBV12-3 or TRBV12-4 to TRBJ1-5, with TRBD1 identical over 7 bases. The CDR3 extends over 15 amino acids. V was clipped by 5 bases and J by 2 bases; unmatched bases: 6. The CDR3 loop is CASSPTGVGNQPQHF. In DNA form, the CDR3 reads TGTGCCAGCAGTCCAACAGGGGTCGGCAATCAGCCCCAGCATTTT.

This chain uses TRBV15 with TRBJ1-6; TRBD1 might be the D (5 bases). The CDR3 sequence is 13 residues long. V lost 1 base, J lost 8 bases, and 6 bases lay in between. Germline V gene lookup returns CDR1 LNHNV and CDR2 YYDKDF (reference sequence). The CDR3: CATSRVGDSPLHF. The CDR3 DNA sequence: TGTGCCACCAGCAGAGTGGGGGATTCACCCCTCCACTTT.

This clonotype came up once. This chain joins TRBV2 and TRBJ2-1; D is unclear. Trimming stripped 2 bases from V and 2 bases from J, with 13 bases between. Looked up from germline, CDR1 is SNHLY and CDR2 is FYNNEI. CDR3 length equals 16 residues. For the CDR3, the DNA is TGTGCCAGCAGTGAAACGCAGGACCCAACCTACAATGAGCAGTTCTTC. Its translation is CASSETQDPTYNEQFF. The full variable domain, completed using reference TRBV2 and TRBJ2-1, is EPEVTQTPSHQVTQMGQEVILRCVPISNHLYFYWYRQILGQKVEFLVSFYNNEISEKSEIFDDQFSVERPDGSNFTLKIRSTKLEDSAMYFCASSETQDPTYNEQFFGPGTRLTVL.

V is TRBV12-3 or TRBV12-4 and J is TRBJ2-5; 12 nucleotides match TRBD2. Trimming removed 5 bases from V and 0 bases from J; junction bases left unmatched: 10. This CDR3 has 18 residues. The DNA of the CDR3 is TGTGCCAGCAGTCTCATGACACGGACTAGCGGGGACCAAGAGACCCAGTACTTC. As protein: CASSLMTRTSGDQETQYF.

The J gene is TRBJ2-3, the V gene TRBV12-3 or TRBV12-4; 9 bases align to TRBD1. Trimming at V came to 6 bases and at J to 4 bases, leaving 8 bases not matched to a gene. There are 15 residues in the CDR3. For the CDR3, the DNA is TGTGCCAGCAGACGGACAGGGGTAGAGGCAGATACGCAGTATTTT. It codes for CASRRTGVEADTQYF.